These T cell receptor beta chains were read from a single sample in a study of T cell repertoires in cytomegalovirus infection. TCRdb re-called the reads through MiXCR, storing one row per CDR3 protein. Here the sample spans about 570,000 distinct CDR3 sequences, 40% being singletons. Their antigen targets remain unknown. The sequences come from cultured PBMCs, collected from culture after CMV antigen stimulation. Every receptor here comes from a human donor in good health (CMV status not recorded). Some clones in this sample may be carry-over from other donors' samples. Each CDR3 is given with its conserved first and last residue.

CDR3 length: 13; V gene: TRBV3-1; J gene: TRBJ2-7; CDR3 protein: CASSQGTGGEQYF
CDR3 length: 15; V gene: TRBV14; J gene: TRBJ2-3; CDR3 protein: CASSARSFAKDTQYF
CDR3 length: 14; V gene: TRBV7-9; J gene: TRBJ2-5; CDR3 protein: CASSHFSGEETQYF
CDR3 length: 15; V gene: TRBV7-2; J gene: TRBJ1-2; CDR3 protein: CASSLNPQPNYGYTF
CDR3 length: 14; V gene: TRBV12-3/TRBV12-4; J gene: TRBJ1-4; CDR3 protein: CASRRQGGGEKLFF
CDR3 length: 14; V gene: TRBV7-2; J gene: TRBJ1-2; CDR3 protein: CASSLRTGYYGYTF
CDR3 length: 14; V gene: TRBV7-2; J gene: TRBJ2-1; CDR3 protein: CASSLAMGGDEQFF
CDR3 length: 14; V gene: TRBV19; J gene: TRBJ1-5; CDR3 protein: CASSTPGWRQPQHF
CDR3 length: 14; V gene: TRBV11-2; J gene: TRBJ2-5; CDR3 protein: CASSPWGPQETQYF
CDR3 length: 12; V gene: TRBV7-2; J gene: TRBJ2-3; CDR3 protein: CASSPLGGVGYF
CDR3 length: 15; V gene: TRBV27; J gene: TRBJ2-7; CDR3 protein: CASSFISSRPYEQYF
CDR3 length: 15; V gene: TRBV5-6; J gene: TRBJ1-5; CDR3 protein: CASSSWTVGNQPQHF
CDR3 length: 15; V gene: TRBV7-9; J gene: TRBJ2-3; CDR3 protein: CASRRSSGYTDTQYF
CDR3 length: 14; V gene: TRBV7-6; J gene: TRBJ2-7; CDR3 protein: CASSLDRLTYEQYF
CDR3 length: 11; V gene: TRBV4-3; J gene: TRBJ1-2; CDR3 protein: CASRPNYGYTF
CDR3 length: 17; V gene: TRBV19; J gene: TRBJ2-1; CDR3 protein: CASSKGEGGRSGNEQFF
CDR3 length: 16; V gene: TRBV7-2; J gene: TRBJ2-5; CDR3 protein: CASSLGDGRTGSTQYF
CDR3 length: 14; V gene: TRBV24-1; J gene: TRBJ2-1; CDR3 protein: CATSEGGAGNEQFF
CDR3 length: 14; V gene: TRBV4-2; J gene: TRBJ1-4; CDR3 protein: CASSGGGIDEKLFF
CDR3 length: 14; V gene: TRBV7-2; J gene: TRBJ1-3; CDR3 protein: CASSSTGFGNTIYF
CDR3 length: 13; V gene: TRBV6-1; J gene: TRBJ2-1; CDR3 protein: CASRVRSRDEQFF
CDR3 length: 14; V gene: TRBV12-3/TRBV12-4; J gene: TRBJ1-4; CDR3 protein: CASSPRGIREKLFF
CDR3 length: 14; V gene: TRBV6-1; J gene: TRBJ2-2; CDR3 protein: CASSDWAPTGELFF
CDR3 length: 14; V gene: TRBV20-1; J gene: TRBJ2-3; CDR3 protein: CSAKRGREADTQYF
CDR3 length: 13; V gene: TRBV5-1; J gene: TRBJ1-2; CDR3 protein: CASDPTGDYGYTF
CDR3 length: 14; V gene: TRBV6-1; J gene: TRBJ1-5; CDR3 protein: CASRKQGAVQPQHF
CDR3 length: 15; V gene: TRBV7-8; J gene: TRBJ1-5; CDR3 protein: CASSPDSRRNQPQHF
CDR3 length: 13; V gene: TRBV10-3; J gene: TRBJ1-2; CDR3 protein: CAISDLKTGGYTF
CDR3 length: 15; V gene: TRBV11-2; J gene: TRBJ1-6; CDR3 protein: CASSFGGAGHSPLHF
CDR3 length: 13; V gene: TRBV7-8; J gene: TRBJ2-3; CDR3 protein: CASSYRQTDTQYF
CDR3 length: 11; V gene: TRBV20-1; J gene: TRBJ1-1; CDR3 protein: CSAGGNTEAFF
CDR3 length: 13; V gene: TRBV4-1; J gene: TRBJ1-5; CDR3 protein: CASSQAGNQPQHF
CDR3 length: 12; V gene: TRBV7-9; J gene: TRBJ2-7; CDR3 protein: CASQGLGDEQYF
CDR3 length: 11; V gene: TRBV24-1; J gene: TRBJ1-5; CDR3 protein: CATSGMGPQHF
CDR3 length: 17; V gene: TRBV7-2; J gene: TRBJ2-7; CDR3 protein: CASSEYATSGISYEQYF
CDR3 length: 17; V gene: TRBV5-4; J gene: TRBJ2-2; CDR3 protein: CASSKTSGGGNTGELFF
CDR3 length: 19; V gene: TRBV6-1; J gene: TRBJ2-2; CDR3 protein: CASSEARLAGGYVTGELFF
CDR3 length: 14; V gene: TRBV7-9; J gene: TRBJ1-2; CDR3 protein: CASSLGTGWNGYTF
CDR3 length: 15; V gene: TRBV7-2; J gene: TRBJ2-1; CDR3 protein: CASSLASPSYNEQFF
CDR3 length: 18; V gene: TRBV6-2/TRBV6-3; J gene: TRBJ2-1; CDR3 protein: CASSLSEGPAQAYNEQFF
CDR3 length: 15; V gene: TRBV7-2; J gene: TRBJ1-1; CDR3 protein: CASSPRTSRSTEAFF
CDR3 length: 14; V gene: TRBV6-1; J gene: TRBJ1-5; CDR3 protein: CASSETMSGQPQHF
CDR3 length: 14; V gene: TRBV10-3; J gene: TRBJ2-7; CDR3 protein: CAISDGPNSREQYF
CDR3 length: 15; V gene: TRBV7-9; J gene: TRBJ1-4; CDR3 protein: CASSLEGHTNEKLFF
CDR3 length: 14; V gene: TRBV6-2/TRBV6-3; J gene: TRBJ2-1; CDR3 protein: CASTGGLAAYEQFF
CDR3 length: 16; V gene: TRBV7-9; J gene: TRBJ1-5; CDR3 protein: CASSVGQGAWDQPQHF
CDR3 length: 15; V gene: TRBV7-8; J gene: TRBJ1-5; CDR3 protein: CASSVSRITNQPQHF
CDR3 length: 18; V gene: TRBV19; J gene: TRBJ2-3; CDR3 protein: CASSIAAGGPGRAATQYF
CDR3 length: 13; V gene: TRBV6-6; J gene: TRBJ1-3; CDR3 protein: CASSLDSLNTIYF
CDR3 length: 16; V gene: TRBV7-2; J gene: TRBJ1-1; CDR3 protein: CASSFSTGQANTEAFF
CDR3 length: 16; V gene: TRBV11-2; J gene: TRBJ1-1; CDR3 protein: CASSPLRTGRNTEAFF
CDR3 length: 15; V gene: TRBV5-1; J gene: TRBJ2-5; CDR3 protein: CASSLGMGFQETQYF
CDR3 length: 13; V gene: TRBV7-9; J gene: TRBJ1-3; CDR3 protein: CASSSPGGNTIYF
CDR3 length: 15; V gene: TRBV15; J gene: TRBJ2-1; CDR3 protein: CATSRDRGGGGVQFF
CDR3 length: 16; V gene: TRBV6-1; J gene: TRBJ2-7; CDR3 protein: CASSGQGQPATYEQYF